The present T cell receptor beta chain was sequenced within a study of cytomegalovirus exposure and HLA in healthy donors. This clone was found once. The antigen is unknown. It was with 60 Vbeta and 13 Jbeta primers that the PCR ran. Sequenced by immunoSEQ multiplex PCR; TCRdb stores in-frame clones only, minus some. This table holds tens of thousands of clones, around 85% found once. Study-level results: TCR beta V segments were, for the most part, productive about 87% or about 30% of the time in an earlier analysis. In vitro experiments confirmed that three CMV-associated chains were specific for CMV antigens.

The CDR3 length is 12 residues. Germline V gene lookup returns CDR1 SGHTA and CDR2 FQGNSA. V lost 5 bases and J 2 bases, leaving 6 bases between the germline ends. Material for sequencing was PBMCs. The V call is TRBV7-2, the J call TRBJ2-5; the D is unclear. This sequence was found in a girl under 10 years old in good health and CMV-seropositive. The CDR3 nucleotides are TGTGCCAGCAGCCGGGTACAAGAGACCCAGTACTTC. It encodes CASSRVQETQYF.